Presented here are 11 T cell receptor beta chains from one specimen sequenced in a study of blood T cell repertoires in COVID-19. Profiled with immunoSEQ multiplex PCR; TCRdb holds only in-frame clones, not every one. In the table there are 350,000 to 400,000 clones, around 91% of which are singletons. Sequencing was done on a sample of PBMCs or T cells enriched from blood (not recorded which). These receptors all stem from a man between 18 and 35 years old who had recovered from COVID-19.

The V call is TRBV18, the J call TRBJ2-5, with unresolved D. The germline V and J ends were trimmed by 3 bases and 5 bases, with 10 bases remaining between them. The CDR3 spans 13 residues. CDR1 KGHSH and CDR2 LQKENI come from the germline V gene. This CDR3 is CASSPVRRETQYF. CDR3 nucleotide sequence: TGTGCCAGCTCACCCGTACGGCGGGAGACCCAGTACTTC.

The V gene is TRBV3-1 (or the pseudogene TRBV3-2), the J gene TRBJ2-5, with D possibly TRBD2 on 7 matching bases. The CDR3 totals 15 residues. Germline V gene lookup returns CDR1 LGHDT and CDR2 YNNKEL (reference sequence). The germline V and J ends were trimmed by 0 bases and 5 bases, with 13 bases remaining between them. For the CDR3, the DNA is TGTGCCAGCAGCCAAGATCGGGGGGCCCGGGAGACCCAGTACTTC. Translating it yields CASSQDRGARETQYF.

The chain has TRBV5-1 and TRBJ2-7; the match to TRBD2 covers 7 bases. The J segment lost 5 bases and the V segment lost 3 bases, leaving 8 bases of the junction unmatched. CDR1 SGHRS and CDR2 YFSETQ come from the germline V gene. The CDR3 extends over 14 amino acids. CDR3 bases: TGCGCCAGCAGCTGGGAGGGGCGCAGGGACGAGCAGTACTTC. Protein product: CASSWEGRRDEQYF.

The rearrangement uses TRBV11-2 and TRBJ1-2; the match to TRBD1 covers 7 bases. Germline V gives CDR1 SGHAT, CDR2 FQNNGV. This CDR3 is 13 amino acids long. Germline trimming cut 5 bases from V and 4 bases from J; bases unmatched to any gene: 4. CDR3 sequence (DNA): TGTGCCAGCAGCGAGGGACAGATCTATGGCTACACCTTC. This codes for CASSEGQIYGYTF.

The chain recombines TRBV29-1 with TRBJ2-1; 15 bases map to TRBD2. Germline loops: CDR1 SQVTM, CDR2 ANQGSEA. J lost 1 base, V lost 0 bases, and 7 bases had no gene match. The CDR3 has 19 amino acids. CDR3 bases: TGCAGCGTTGAAGATCGGACTAGCGGGAGGGCCGGGTCCTACAATGAGCAGTTCTTC. This translates into CSVEDRTSGRAGSYNEQFF.

The chain couples TRBV30 to TRBJ2-3; TRBD2 is a possible D gene (6 bases). This CDR3 has 15 amino acids. Germline V gives CDR1 GTSNPN, CDR2 SVGIG (reference sequence). Deletions cut 3 bases from V and 1 base from J, with 14 bases between. CDR3 region: CAWSLGDSGTDTQYF. The CDR3 nucleotides are TGTGCCTGGAGCTTGGGGGACTCTGGCACAGATACGCAGTATTTT.

This clone appeared a few times. V and J are TRBV11-2 and TRBJ2-3; tentatively, D is TRBD1 (5 bases). The CDR3 extends over 16 amino acids. Trimming took 0 bases from V and 3 from J, leaving 13 bases between them. CDR1 and CDR2 (germline): SGHAT, FQNNGV. The CDR3 loop is CASSLDLRVKTDTQYF. CDR3 nucleotides: TGTGCCAGCAGCTTAGACCTCAGGGTTAAAACAGATACGCAGTATTTT.

V usage is TRBV10-3 and J usage is TRBJ1-1, with D possibly being TRBD1 (5 bases). The CDR3 spans 16 residues. From germline, CDR1 is ENHRY and CDR2 SYGVKD. With 0 bases removed from V and 0 bases from J, the gap between germline ends came to 11 bases. CDR3 protein: CAISESRAGLNTEAFF. For the CDR3, the DNA is TGTGCCATCAGTGAGTCCCGGGCAGGGTTGAACACTGAAGCTTTCTTT.

The chain uses TRBV24-1 and TRBJ2-7; 7 bases are shared with TRBD2. CDR1 is KGHDR and CDR2 is SFDVKD in the germline V gene. Trimming removed 0 bases from V and 2 bases from J; junction bases left unmatched: 9. The CDR3 consists of 17 residues. The chain's CDR3 is CATSDLEVRTRAYEQYF. The CDR3 nucleotides are TGTGCCACCAGTGATTTGGAGGTAAGGACTAGAGCCTACGAGCAGTACTTC.

The CDR3 here is CASSRTSGSSYEQYF. CDR3 nucleotide sequence: TGTGCCAGCAGTCGGACTAGCGGAAGCTCCTACGAGCAGTACTTC. The chain couples TRBV6-2 or TRBV6-3 to TRBJ2-7, with 10 bases identical to TRBD2. With 5 bases clipped from V and 0 bases from J, the junction kept 4 bases outside the gene matches. CDR1 and CDR2 (germline): MNHEY, SVGEGT. CDR3 length equals 15 residues.

The rearrangement uses TRBV4-1 and TRBJ2-7; 7 bases are shared with TRBD2. The CDR3 spans 14 residues. With 3 bases clipped from V and 2 bases from J, the junction kept 4 bases outside the gene matches. Per germline, CDR1 MGHRA and CDR2 YSYEKL. For the CDR3, the DNA is TGCGCCAGCAGCCATCAGCGGGGACCCTACGAGCAGTACTTC. It yields the protein CASSHQRGPYEQYF.